These 16 T cell receptor beta chains share one sample of origin, sequenced in a study of beta chain features in type 1 diabetes. Every bit of the isolated RNA underwent reverse transcription, so sequencing read expressed TCRB transcripts. TCRdb's table, derived via immunoSEQ multiplex PCR, lists solely in-frame clones and lacks some. The sample has under 250,000 clones; approximately 11% are singletons. The source material was central memory CD4+ T cells from blood. The receptors here all came from a man younger than 35 in good health.

The rearrangement joins TRBV28 to TRBJ2-7; D gene uncertain. V lost 7 bases and J 0 bases, leaving 7 bases between the germline ends. Germline-derived CDR1 and CDR2 are MDHEN and SYDVKM. This CDR3 comprises 12 residues. The DNA for the CDR3 is TGTGCCAGCACGAAGATCTCCTACGAGCAGTACTTC. This encodes CASTKISYEQYF.

This sequence joins TRBV20-1 and TRBJ2-1; no clear D. Trimming stripped 4 bases from V and 11 bases from J, with 12 bases between. In germline, CDR1 is DFQATT, CDR2 SNEGSKA (reference sequence). This CDR3 has 11 residues. The CDR3 loop reads CSAIGTDKQFF. For the CDR3, the DNA is TGCAGTGCTATAGGAACCGATAAGCAGTTCTTC.

This clone showed up just a few times. The gene calls are TRBV27 and TRBJ2-1; TRBD2 agrees at 7 bases. Unmatched junction bases numbered 12, after V lost 8 bases and J lost 5 bases. CDR1 and CDR2 from the germline V gene are MNHEY and SMNVEV (reference sequence). This CDR3 comprises 15 residues. The CDR3 bases are TGTGCCAGCGGTATGAGGGCTAGCGGTAACAATGAGCAGTTCTTC. Protein product: CASGMRASGNNEQFF.

This clone has more than one count but fewer than ten. V gene TRBV6-1 combines with J gene TRBJ2-5, with D maybe TRBD2 (5 bases). Trimming took off 1 base at V and 5 bases at J, with 14 bases between the two ends. The germline CDR1 and CDR2 sequences are MNHNS and SASEGT. The CDR3 covers 15 residues. CDR3 protein: CASSEGPEGQETQYF. The CDR3 nucleotides read TGTGCCAGCAGTGAAGGACCCGAGGGCCAGGAGACCCAGTACTTC.

This clone was picked up many times. The J gene is TRBJ2-5, the V gene TRBV20-1; D ambiguous. Germline CDR1 and CDR2: DFQATT and SNEGSKA (reference sequence). The CDR3 contains 10 residues. V lost 3 bases and J lost 4, with 3 bases in between. The CDR3 region is CSASAETQYF. CDR3 DNA sequence: TGCAGTGCTAGTGCAGAGACCCAGTACTTC.

The chain joins TRBV30 to TRBJ1-2; 11 bases agree with TRBD1. Germline CDR1 reads GTSNPN; CDR2 reads SVGIG (reference sequence). V shed 2 bases, J shed 8 bases, and the junction held 13 bases outside the gene matches. This CDR3 comprises 16 residues. The CDR3 spells CAWSFSPGQGEEGYTF. CDR3 nucleotides: TGTGCCTGGAGTTTCTCTCCGGGACAGGGGGAGGAGGGCTACACCTTC.

The chain couples TRBV11-2 to TRBJ2-1; 9 nucleotides align to TRBD2. CDR1 SGHAT and CDR2 FQNNGV come from the germline V gene. The CDR3 sequence is 17 residues long. V lost 0 bases, J lost 12 bases, and 15 bases stayed unmatched. DNA for the CDR3: TGTGCCAGCAGCTTAGATTCGACTAGCGGACGCCGTATGGGGCAGTTCTTC. This gives the protein CASSLDSTSGRRMGQFF.

V and J are TRBV2 and TRBJ2-3; 8 nucleotides align to TRBD1. V trimming: 5 bases; J trimming: 8 bases; junction bases outside the gene matches: 15. Germline lookup yields CDR1 SNHLY and CDR2 FYNNEI. The CDR3 contains 16 residues. CDR3 region: CASSSRTGLVLGTQYF. The CDR3 region has the DNA TGTGCCAGCAGTTCCCGGACAGGGCTTGTGCTCGGTACGCAGTATTTT.

V gene TRBV5-4 combines with J gene TRBJ2-1, with TRBD1 as a possible D gene (6 bases). V was trimmed by 7 bases and J by 3 bases, leaving 20 bases between them. The CDR3 extends over 16 amino acids. Germline CDR1 is SGHNT and CDR2 is YYREEE (reference sequence). The CDR3 coding sequence is TGTGCCAGCCCATTATCAGGGGCGCAAGACTACAATGAGCAGTTCTTC. Residues: CASPLSGAQDYNEQFF.

This clone appeared once. The chain carries TRBV29-1 and TRBJ1-4; maybe TRBD1 (6 bases). Per germline, CDR1 SQVTM and CDR2 ANQGSEA. The ends were cut back, 7 bases at V and 3 bases at J, with 15 bases in the middle. The CDR3 is made up of 14 amino acids. This chain's CDR3 is CSALGAGSNEKLFF. The CDR3 bases are TGCAGCGCGCTGGGGGCAGGGTCTAATGAAAAACTGTTTTTT.

This clone was picked up a small number of times. V is TRBV7-9 and J is TRBJ2-3; D may be TRBD1 (6 bases). The CDR3 covers 15 residues. The germline V and J ends were trimmed by 5 bases and 0 bases, with 12 bases remaining between them. CDR1 is SEHNR and CDR2 is FQNEAQ in the germline V gene (reference sequence). The CDR3 protein is CASSPTRGSTDTQYF. CDR3 DNA: TGTGCCAGCAGCCCAACTAGGGGGAGCACAGATACGCAGTATTTT.

V usage is TRBV27 and J usage is TRBJ2-1; TRBD2 aligns across 10 bases. The CDR3 is 14 amino acids. From germline, CDR1 is MNHEY and CDR2 SMNVEV (reference sequence). After removal of 7 bases from V and 9 bases from J, the junction contained 9 bases not matched to a gene. The CDR3 reads CASIFSGRMGEQFF. The CDR3 nucleotides read TGTGCCAGCATTTTTAGCGGGAGGATGGGTGAGCAGTTCTTC.

V usage is TRBV30 and J usage is TRBJ1-3; 8 nucleotides agree with TRBD1. The CDR3 contains 17 residues. CDR1 and CDR2 (germline): GTSNPN, SVGIG (reference sequence). V was pared by 5 bases and J by 1 base, with 13 bases of the junction left unmatched. The CDR3 here is CAWGMGDRTLSGNTIYF. DNA of the CDR3: TGTGCCTGGGGGATGGGGGACAGGACACTTTCTGGAAACACCATATATTTT.

V and J are TRBV30 and TRBJ1-6, with a possible D match to TRBD1 (5 bases). Trimming cost V 6 bases and J 4 bases, with 10 bases left between them. The CDR3 runs 13 residues. CDR1 is GTSNPN and CDR2 is SVGIG in the germline V gene (reference sequence). CDR3 coding DNA: TGTGCCTGTACGACAGAATATAATTCACCCCTCCACTTT. Protein sequence: CACTTEYNSPLHF.

The chain links TRBV18 to TRBJ2-7, with 9 nucleotides matching TRBD2. There are 14 residues in the CDR3. Germline loops: CDR1 KGHSH, CDR2 LQKENI. After removal of 3 bases from V and 5 bases from J, the junction contained 5 bases not matched to a gene. The CDR3 nucleotides read TGTGCCAGCTCACCTGGAGCGGGGGGCCACGAGCAGTACTTC. Encoded protein: CASSPGAGGHEQYF.

For this clone: The junction does not match germline at one end; this may be a read error. The chain employs TRBV5-4 and TRBJ2-4, with D uncertain. Germline V gives CDR1 SGHNT, CDR2 YYREEE (reference sequence). The CDR3 is made up of 17 amino acids. The CDR3 nucleotides read TGCGCCAGCAGCCAAGATTTGACTTATTTAGCCAAAAACATTCAGTACTTC. This codes for CASSQDLTYLAKNIQYF.